This T cell receptor (beta chain) was recorded in a study of cytomegalovirus exposure and HLA in healthy donors. Study-level information: Early release data held tens of millions of unique TCRs from HLA-typed donors.

Regarding this clone: Its antigen is currently unknown.

This CDR3 is built from 13 residues. Germline CDR1 and CDR2: MDHEN and SYDVKM. The germline V and J ends were trimmed by 4 bases and 3 bases, with 9 bases remaining between them. Study-wide points: It was 150 to 200 TCR beta chains that were listed as cytomegalovirus-associated. A later analysis linked a missense variant in DCLRE1C to the trimming of TCR beta V and J genes.

Researchers ran the PCR with 60 Vbeta and 13 Jbeta primers. Using immunoSEQ multiplex PCR, the repertoire was profiled, and TCRdb retains in-frame clones only, with some absent. The sample contains about 93,000 clones, roughly 67% of which appear only once. The source is a boy under 18 in good health and CMV-seropositive. The chain recombines TRBV28 with TRBJ1-2; a weak D match, TRBD1 (6 bases). Sequencing input: PBMCs. CDR3 amino acids: CASSSTGYYGYTF. CDR3 DNA sequence: TGTGCCAGCAGTTCTACAGGGTACTATGGCTACACCTTC.